This TCR beta chain is drawn from a study of T cell responses to AZD1222 COVID-19 vaccine (dated by TCRdb to about 2021). Concerning the study at large: TCR sequencing covered fewer than 250 trial participants: 200 to 220 given two doses of AZD1222 and 26 given two doses of MenACWY control vaccine. Trial participants were enrolled by age into subgroups of 18-55, 56-69 and 70-plus years, and about 150, 27 and 61 TCR-sequenced participants, respectively, were included in these subgroups.

What the work shows at the level of the full study, not this receptor alone: Most participants were white British and females outnumbered males, and the authors suggested that clonal diversity may have been underestimated. After two AZD1222 doses, both the breadth and the depth of spike-specific TCRs were significantly higher than at day 0 and than in MenACWY recipients. The whole spike protein was spanned by vaccine-associated CD4 TCRs, and dominant responses were seen in regions 160-218 and 743-854. In the small 56-69-year group, the increase in depth fell short of significance, most likely because of low power. Conclusions about previously exposed vaccinees are limited because only six or seven AZD1222 recipients were SARS-CoV-2 seropositive at baseline. Reportedly, close to half of the unique spike-specific TCRs recognized epitopes lying outside the regions that are mutated in the B.1.351 and B.1.1.7 variants. No day 14 peak-response samples were available, so repertoires were characterized only after the peak T cell response.

The CDR3 regions of human TCRbeta chains were analyzed by immunosequencing. In the source study's methods: Repertoire TCRs were matched against a reference library of SARS-CoV-2-specific TCRs generated with the MIRA antigen-specificity platform. Breadth was defined as the fraction of unique TCRs that were SARS-CoV-2-associated, and depth was defined as the fraction of total T cells that were SARS-CoV-2-associated. Using the MIRA data, every spike-specific TCR was mapped to the spike region that the TCR reacted to and assigned to either a CD4 or a CD8 class. Log10-transformed breadth and depth values were compared by one-way ANOVA with Sidak's multiple comparisons tests. TCRdb mirrors the immuneACCESS table, restricted to in-frame sequences. Some clones are absent from its copies; in checked studies, under half trace to an unresolved V gene, and the reason for the others is unknown. V, J and clone size reflect that table, while D and trimming were determined from the DNA. A total of tens of thousands of clones appear in this sample, around nine tenths of them only once. 6.9% of the sample is in the top ten clones.

The intended sense of this specimen's time point label: about 28 days (+/-7) after the second vaccine dose. AZD1222 recipients with second doses at about 4 weeks or about 12 weeks were pooled, because spike-specific TCR depth and breadth did not differ between schedules. Samples from vaccinated people were obtained from the UK trials COV001 and COV002, which included a single-blind randomized controlled phase 2/3 trial of AZD1222 (ChAdOx1 nCoV-19) in healthy adults. For TCRbeta chain sequencing, PBMC samples from trial participants were taken at day 0 and at day 28 after the second dose. A word on this clone: The antigen this receptor binds is unknown. One base away there is no much larger clone; base qualities are not given.

The clonotype comes from an adult who received the AZD1222 COVID-19 vaccine. Material: peripheral blood, obtained 28 days after the second AZD1222 dose.

The CDR3 loop reads CASSSRGPGEKLFF. The nucleotides read TGTGCCAGCTCATCCAGGGGGCCGGGGGAAAAACTGTTTTTT. The chain employs TRBV18 and TRBJ1-4, with 8 junctional bases fitting TRBD1. Including the terminal cysteine and phenylalanine, the CDR3 comprises 14 residues. Only the CDR3 portion is preserved as DNA: 42 bases, with reading frame beginning at the first base. CDR1 and CDR2, per the germline V gene, are KGHSH and LQKENI. At the junction V is shortened by 5 bases and J by 8 bases; bases outside the gene matches: 7. Supplemented by the reference TRBV18 and TRBJ1-4 proteins around the CDR3, the complete variable domain is NAGVMQNPRHLVRRRGQEARLRCSPMKGHSHVYWYRQLPEEGLKFMVYLQKENIIDESGMPKERFSAEFPKEGPSILRIQQVVRGDSAAYFCASSSRGPGEKLFFGSGTQLSVL.